The 5 T cell receptor beta chains below come from one sample, sequenced in a study of cytomegalovirus exposure and HLA in healthy donors. It was with 60 Vbeta and 13 Jbeta primers that the PCR ran. Libraries were prepared by immunoSEQ multiplex PCR; TCRdb keeps only in-frame clonotypes and omits some of them. The sample has about 70,000 clones; about 74% are singletons. Sample: PBMCs. The receptors were gathered from a human donor in good health.

V gene TRBV5-1 combines with J gene TRBJ2-1, with TRBD1 matching 10 bases. J was trimmed by 9 bases and V by 4 bases; bases with no gene match: 7. The V gene's germline CDR1 is SGHRS and CDR2 YFSETQ. This CDR3 contains 14 residues. DNA for the CDR3: TGCGCCAGCAGCCTCGGGACAGGGGAGGGTGAGCAGTTCTTC. Translated: CASSLGTGEGEQFF.

The V and J genes are TRBV7-9 and TRBJ2-1; no clear D. Trimming took off 3 bases at V and 9 bases at J, with 9 bases between the two ends. The germline gives CDR1 SEHNR, CDR2 FQNEAQ (reference sequence). This CDR3 spans 12 amino acids. The CDR3 DNA reads TGTGCCAGCAGCTTGAAGAGAAGTGAGCAGTTCTTC. This sequence encodes CASSLKRSEQFF.

The V call is TRBV28, the J call TRBJ1-2; D unresolved. Trimming took off 10 bases at V and 1 base at J, with 13 bases between the two ends. The CDR3 totals 13 residues. Germline V gene sequence: CDR1 MDHEN, CDR2 SYDVKM. The CDR3 coding sequence is TGTGCCACCTTGGCTGATTTTAACTATGGCTACACCTTC. Translated, it gives CATLADFNYGYTF.

The V gene is TRBV5-1, the J gene TRBJ2-1, with unresolved D. The germline V gene encodes CDR1 SGHRS and CDR2 YFSETQ. The V gene lost 0 bases and the J gene lost 8 bases, with 6 bases spanning the gap. The CDR3 contains 12 residues. The CDR3 sequence is CASSLGLDEQFF. For the CDR3, the DNA is TGCGCCAGCAGCTTGGGGCTGGATGAGCAGTTCTTC.

The rearrangement links TRBV12-5 to TRBJ1-3; no definite D call. CDR1 is LGHNT, CDR2 FRNRAP, per germline. Trimming cost V 3 bases and J 0 bases, with 6 bases left between them. The CDR3 is made up of 14 amino acids. This chain's CDR3 is CASGFTDSGNTIYF. CDR3 bases: TGTGCTAGTGGTTTTACAGACTCTGGAAACACCATATATTTT.